Each of the 12 T cell receptor beta chains below was sequenced from the same sample in a study of identical twins. TCRdb re-analysed the 5' RACE reads in MiXCR, keeping a single row per CDR3 protein. Of about 430,000 distinct CDR3 sequences in the sample, 18% are singletons; the top ten hold roughly 12%. The material sequenced was naive T cells sorted from blood. Receptor source: a man aged 50 to 60 in good health.

This clonotype came up many times. The CDR3, as DNA: TGTGCCAGCAGCTTAGGGGACCGGGGTCCAATTTCGAACACTGAAGCTTTCTTT. Translated: CASSLGDRGPISNTEAFF. The chain links TRBV11-1 to TRBJ1-1, with TRBD1 as a possible D gene (5 bases). V gave up 1 base and J gave up 1 base, with 19 bases separating them. The CDR3 sequence is 18 residues long. Germline lookup yields CDR1 SGHAT and CDR2 FQDESV (reference sequence). Drawing the rest from reference TRBV11-1 and TRBJ1-1, the complete variable domain is EAEVAQSPRYKITEKSQAVAFWCDPISGHATLYWYRQILGQGPELLVQFQDESVVDDSQLPKDRFSAERLKGVDSTLKIQPAELGDSAMYLCASSLGDRGPISNTEAFFGQGTRLTVV.

This chain links TRBV11-1 with TRBJ1-3, with 7 bases that match TRBD1. The CDR3 extends over 18 amino acids. In germline, CDR1 is SGHAT, CDR2 FQDESV (reference sequence). With V trimmed by 5 bases and J by 2 bases, 15 bases remained unmatched. CDR3 bases: TGTGCCAGCAGCGAGTGGACCTCAGGGGGTAGAACTGGAAACACCATATATTTT. Amino acid sequence: CASSEWTSGGRTGNTIYF.

This clonotype has only a few counts. The rearrangement joins TRBV28 to TRBJ1-2; D remains ambiguous. Per the germline V gene, CDR1 is MDHEN and CDR2 is SYDVKM. The CDR3 contains 11 residues. V lost 4 bases and J lost 5, with 5 bases in between. CDR3 DNA: TGTGCCAGCAGTTCCCATTATGGCTACACCTTC. As protein: CASSSHYGYTF.

The table lists this clonotype with many counts. This chain links TRBV29-1 with TRBJ2-1; D is possibly TRBD1 (6 bases). CDR1 is SQVTM, CDR2 ANQGSEA, per germline. The CDR3 sequence is 14 residues long. Trimming pared 5 bases from V and 2 bases from J, leaving 13 bases between. DNA of the CDR3: TGCAGCGTTTGGGGGCTATATACCTACAATGAGCAGTTCTTC. Translated, it gives CSVWGLYTYNEQFF.

This rearrangement joins TRBV10-3 to TRBJ2-5; no reliable D call. With 3 bases removed from V and 2 bases from J, the gap between germline ends came to 4 bases. This CDR3 has 12 amino acids. Germline values: CDR1 ENHRY, CDR2 SYGVKD. The DNA of the CDR3 is TGTGCCATCAGTGATCAGCAAGAGACCCAGTACTTC. Translation: CAISDQQETQYF.

The chain combines TRBV6-6 with TRBJ2-1; D tentatively reads TRBD1 or TRBD2 (7 bases each). Trimming shortened V by 6 bases and J by 9 bases, and 15 bases separated the two germline ends. CDR1 is MNHNY and CDR2 is SVGAGI in the germline V gene (reference sequence). The CDR3 covers 13 residues. CDR3 in amino acids: CASSLQGRVEQFF. The CDR3 DNA reads TGTGCCAGCAGCTTACAGGGGAGGGTTGAGCAGTTCTTC.

This sequence joins TRBV23-1 and TRBJ2-1, with TRBD1 matching 7 bases. TRBV23-1 qualifies as an ORF whose function is uncertain. The CDR3 is made up of 12 amino acids. V dropped 8 bases and J dropped 7; count of bases not matched to a gene: 5. The CDR3 reads CASGTVPNEQFF. CDR3 bases: TGCGCCAGCGGGACAGTTCCTAATGAGCAGTTCTTC.

At least ten counts were recorded for this clonotype. The V call is TRBV5-1, the J call TRBJ2-7, with a possible D match to TRBD1 (6 bases). V lost 7 bases and J lost 1, with 12 bases in between. Germline lookup yields CDR1 SGHRS and CDR2 YFSETQ. The CDR3 runs to 13 residues. This CDR3 reads CASRSTGSYEQYF. CDR3 bases: TGCGCCAGCCGATCGACAGGATCCTACGAGCAGTACTTC.

This clonotype has ten or more counts. The chain recombines TRBV20-1 with TRBJ1-5; a possible D gene is TRBD1 (6 bases). Germline V CDR1 and CDR2: DFQATT, SNEGSKA (reference sequence). V was pared by 6 bases and J by 6 bases, with 24 bases between. The CDR3 is 16 residues long. Here the CDR3 reads CSAKGLTDSVRQPQHF. The CDR3 DNA reads as TGCAGTGCCAAAGGACTTACGGACAGTGTGCGTCAGCCCCAGCATTTT.

This clonotype was counted a few times. The chain combines TRBV12-3 or TRBV12-4 with TRBJ1-1, with D perhaps TRBD1 (5 bases). With 6 bases removed from V and 0 bases from J, the gap between germline ends came to 14 bases. The CDR3 runs 15 residues. Written as DNA, the CDR3 is TGTGCCAGCAGGCGGGGCCAATCTATGAACACTGAAGCTTTCTTT. Translating it yields CASRRGQSMNTEAFF.

The genes are TRBV12-3 or TRBV12-4 and TRBJ2-7; D gene ambiguous. Trimming took 5 bases from V and 2 from J, leaving 10 bases between them. The CDR3 totals 13 residues. CDR3 bases: TGTGCCAGCAGTATAGGACGGCCCTACGAGCAGTACTTC. Translated: CASSIGRPYEQYF.

This clonotype was seen a handful of times. Here the CDR3 DNA reads TGCAGTGCTAGACCCCGACTAGCGGGAGCTGGGGCCAACGTCCTGACTTTC. This codes for CSARPRLAGAGANVLTF. The rearrangement uses TRBV20-1 and TRBJ2-6; TRBD2 agrees at 12 bases. This CDR3 spans 17 amino acids. The ends lost 2 bases at V and 2 bases at J; junction bases unmatched: 4. The germline V gene has CDR1 DFQATT and CDR2 SNEGSKA (reference sequence).